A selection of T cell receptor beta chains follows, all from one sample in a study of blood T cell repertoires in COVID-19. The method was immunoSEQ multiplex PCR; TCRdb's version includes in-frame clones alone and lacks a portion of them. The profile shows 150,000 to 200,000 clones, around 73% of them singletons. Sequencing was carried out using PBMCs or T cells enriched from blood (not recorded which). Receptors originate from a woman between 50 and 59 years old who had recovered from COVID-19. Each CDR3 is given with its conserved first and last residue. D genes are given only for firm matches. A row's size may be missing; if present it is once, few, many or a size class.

CASSLPGERRNEQFF	TGCGCCAGCAGCCTGCCCGGGGAGCGTCGAAATGAGCAGTTCTTC	-	TRBV4-1	-	TRBJ2-1
CASSPRGGRLYEQYF	TGTGCCAGCAGCCCACGGGGGGGACGCCTCTACGAGCAGTACTTC	TRBD2	TRBV7-2	-	TRBJ2-7
CASSWRALNTGELFF	TGTGCCAGCAGTTGGCGGGCCCTGAACACCGGGGAGCTGTTTTTT	-	TRBV6-2/TRBV6-3	-	TRBJ2-2
CASSQREGGEQYF	TGTGCCAGCAGTCAGCGGGAGGGGGGCGAGCAGTACTTC	TRBD2	TRBV27	-	TRBJ2-7
CASSHPDRENTEAFF	TGCGCCAGCAGCCACCCCGATCGGGAGAACACTGAAGCTTTCTTT	-	TRBV5-1	-	TRBJ1-1
CASSLIGDNEQFF	TGTGCCAGCAGCTTAATCGGGGACAATGAGCAGTTCTTC	-	TRBV7-3	-	TRBJ2-1
CASSGQQGVGNTEAFF	TGCGCCAGCAGTGGGCAACAGGGTGTGGGGAACACTGAAGCTTTCTTT	-	TRBV10-2	-	TRBJ1-1
CASSVELTYEQYF	TGTGCCAGCAGCGTAGAACTTACCTACGAGCAGTACTTC	-	TRBV9	-	TRBJ2-7
CASSLAGQDSNQPQHF	TGTGCCAGCAGCTTAGCGGGACAGGATAGCAATCAGCCCCAGCATTTT	TRBD1	TRBV7-2	-	TRBJ1-5
CASTLTPSSYNEQFF	TGTGCCAGCACCCTGACTCCTAGCTCCTACAATGAGCAGTTCTTC	-	TRBV2	-	TRBJ2-1
CASSPLGGWEQYF	TGTGCCAGCAGCCCGCTCGGGGGGTGGGAGCAGTACTTC	TRBD2	TRBV14	-	TRBJ2-7
CASSFQGVTEAFF	TGTGCCAGCAGTTTCCAGGGGGTGACTGAAGCTTTCTTT	TRBD1	TRBV28	-	TRBJ1-1
CASSQAADSPGEQYF	TGTGCCAGCAGCCAGGCTGCGGATTCCCCGGGGGAGCAGTACTTC	-	TRBV4-2	-	TRBJ2-7
CAWSGLAGTNTGELFF	TGTGCCTGGAGTGGACTAGCGGGAACGAACACCGGGGAGCTGTTTTTT	TRBD2	TRBV30	-	TRBJ2-2
CAPSGGVYNEQFF	TGTGCCCCCTCTGGGGGCGTCTACAATGAGCAGTTCTTC	-	TRBV24-1	-	TRBJ2-1
CASSKRQEGSYEQYF	TGTGCCAGTAGCAAACGACAGGAAGGGTCCTACGAGCAGTACTTC	-	TRBV19	-	TRBJ2-7
CASSGSGRASGEQFF	TGTGCCAGCAGCGGTAGCGGGAGGGCCTCGGGGGAGCAGTTCTTC	TRBD2	TRBV5-4	-	TRBJ2-1
CASSSAGTGHYNEQFF	TGTGCCAGCAGTTCGGCCGGGACAGGACACTACAATGAGCAGTTCTTC	TRBD1	TRBV28	-	TRBJ2-1
CASRAQGEKLFF	TGTGCCAGCAGAGCGCAGGGGGAAAAACTGTTTTTT	-	TRBV3-1/TRBV3-2	-	TRBJ1-4
CASSRSGTGDLKAYGYTF	TGTGCCAGCAGCCGGTCCGGGACAGGGGACCTTAAAGCCTATGGCTACACCTTC	TRBD1	TRBV4-2	-	TRBJ1-2
CASSQGGQGLGETQYF	TGCGCCAGCAGCCAAGGGGGACAGGGATTGGGAGAGACCCAGTACTTC	TRBD1	TRBV4-1	few	TRBJ2-5
CASSQGLVNTGNTIYF	TGTGCCAGCAGCCAAGGTCTAGTGAACACTGGAAACACCATATATTTT	-	TRBV3-1/TRBV3-2	-	TRBJ1-3
CASSEVTGGVYEQYF	TGTGCCAGCAGTGAAGTTACAGGGGGAGTGTACGAGCAGTACTTC	TRBD1	TRBV6-1	-	TRBJ2-7
CATQPDRHSYNEQFF	TGTGCCACCCAACCAGACAGACACTCCTACAATGAGCAGTTCTTC	-	TRBV15	-	TRBJ2-1
CASRTGTGEGEAFF	TGTGCCAGCAGGACCGGGACAGGGGAGGGTGAAGCTTTCTTT	TRBD1	TRBV2	-	TRBJ1-1
CAGGLGGETQYF	TGTGCCGGGGGACTGGGGGGAGAGACCCAGTACTTC	-	TRBV7-9	-	TRBJ2-5
CASSIDQEGTEAFF	TGTGCCAGTAGTATAGATCAGGAGGGCACTGAAGCTTTCTTT	-	TRBV19	-	TRBJ1-1
CANDRAGNQPQHF	TGTGCCAACGACAGGGCCGGCAATCAGCCCCAGCATTTT	TRBD1	TRBV28	-	TRBJ1-5
CASRTGTSVSYEQYF	TGCGCCAGCAGGACCGGGACTAGCGTGTCCTACGAGCAGTACTTC	TRBD2	TRBV5-1	-	TRBJ2-7
CASSERGYQPQHF	TGTGCCAGCAGTGAAAGGGGTTATCAGCCCCAGCATTTT	-	TRBV2	-	TRBJ1-5
CASSAGEGRSTFF	TGTGCCAGCAGCGCGGGTGAAGGACGGTCTACTTTCTTT	-	TRBV7-6	-	TRBJ1-1
CASSLELAGTYEQYF	TGTGCCAGCAGCTTAGAACTAGCGGGAACCTACGAGCAGTACTTC	TRBD2	TRBV11-2	-	TRBJ2-7
CSVPPPGGYTEAFF	TGCAGCGTTCCACCCCCAGGGGGCTACACTGAAGCTTTCTTT	TRBD1	TRBV29-1	-	TRBJ1-1
CASSQALRDIQYF	TGCGCCAGCAGCCAAGCTCTTCGGGACATTCAGTACTTC	-	TRBV4-1	-	TRBJ2-4
CAWSKPLGTDTQYF	TGTGCCTGGAGTAAACCCCTAGGCACAGATACGCAGTATTTT	-	TRBV30	-	TRBJ2-3
CASSMGAVGGTEAFF	TGTGCCAGTAGTATGGGCGCCGTTGGGGGGACTGAAGCTTTCTTT	-	TRBV19	-	TRBJ1-1